Shown below are 20 T cell receptor beta chains from a single sample sequenced in a study of sequential checkpoint blockade in melanoma. The sample's treatment: randomized to nivolumab then ipilimumab (arm A) or the reverse (arm B). TCRdb's copy holds only in-frame clones and misses some; the assay was immunoSEQ multiplex PCR. The sample lists fewer than 13,000 clones; 55% to 85% were seen once. This specimen was CD8+ T cells sorted from blood (inferred from file names), taken from a patient given nivolumab and ipilimumab in sequence. The receptors come from a human donor with melanoma.

The J gene is TRBJ1-1, the V gene TRBV27, with TRBD1 identical over 8 bases. J gave up 5 bases and V 4 bases, and 9 bases lay outside the gene matches. Germline V gives CDR1 MNHEY, CDR2 SMNVEV (reference sequence). The CDR3 covers 15 residues. Written as DNA, the CDR3 is TGTGCCAGCAGTTCCGGACAGGGAGTAATAACTGAAGCTTTCTTT. This encodes CASSSGQGVITEAFF.

This sequence joins TRBV6-5 and TRBJ2-1; D is perhaps TRBD1 (7 bases). Germline values: CDR1 MNHEY, CDR2 SVGAGI. Trimming shortened V by 7 bases and J by 1 base, and 14 bases separated the two germline ends. CDR3 size: 15 residues. CDR3 amino acids: CASTTGEVSYNEQFF. The CDR3 bases are TGTGCCAGCACCACAGGGGAGGTGTCCTACAATGAGCAGTTCTTC.

V gene TRBV5-4 combines with J gene TRBJ1-1, with TRBD1 matching 7 bases. The CDR3 loop spans 14 amino acids. Germline CDR1 is SGHNT and CDR2 is YYREEE (reference sequence). J lost 5 bases, V lost 2 bases, and 6 bases had no gene match. CDR3 nucleotide sequence: TGTGCCAGCAGCTTCCTCGCAGGGGGGACTGAAGCTTTCTTT. As protein: CASSFLAGGTEAFF.

This clone appeared a few times. The chain employs TRBV7-2 and TRBJ1-5; D is ambiguous. Germline CDR1 reads SGHTA; CDR2 reads FQGNSA. Deletions cut 5 bases from V and 2 bases from J, with 13 bases between. The CDR3 sequence is 15 residues long. Here the CDR3 DNA reads TGTGCCAGCAGCCTCTCCCCTGCGGGCAATCAGCCCCAGCATTTT. This codes for CASSLSPAGNQPQHF.

V is TRBV19 and J is TRBJ1-1, with TRBD1 matching over 7 bases. This CDR3 has 14 residues. Germline V gene data show CDR1 as LNHDA and CDR2 as SQIVND (reference sequence). V dropped 3 bases and J dropped 3; count of bases not matched to a gene: 4. The CDR3 DNA is TGTGCCAGTAGTATCCGGGACAGATACACTGAAGCTTTCTTT. Protein product: CASSIRDRYTEAFF. The full variable domain, in which reference TRBV19 and TRBJ1-1 provide the parts outside the CDR3, is DGGITQSPKYLFRKEGQNVTLSCEQNLNHDAMYWYRQDPGQGLRLIYYSQIVNDFQKGDIAEGYSVSREKKESFPLTVTSAQKNPTAFYLCASSIRDRYTEAFFGQGTRLTVV.

This rearrangement joins TRBV27 to TRBJ2-1; a weak D match, TRBD2 (6 bases). Germline CDR1 and CDR2: MNHEY and SMNVEV (reference sequence). Trimming shortened V by 7 bases and J by 2 bases, and 15 bases separated the two germline ends. The CDR3 runs to 15 residues. In DNA form, the CDR3 reads TGTGCCAGCACCTTTTACGGGAGCGCCTACAATGAGCAGTTCTTC. It codes for CASTFYGSAYNEQFF.

The V and J genes are TRBV4-1 and TRBJ1-5; 8 bases align to TRBD1. CDR3 length: 16 residues. The trim removed 0 bases at V and 6 bases at J, leaving 7 bases unmatched. CDR1 is MGHRA, CDR2 YSYEKL, per germline. In nucleotides, the CDR3 is TGCGCCAGCAGCCAAGATCTAGGACAGGGTGTTCAGCCCCAGCATTTT. This translates into CASSQDLGQGVQPQHF.

Points on this clone: The junction departs from the called germline gene at one end, perhaps through a read error. The chain combines TRBV7-7 with TRBJ2-5; TRBD2 matches 8 bases. This CDR3 is built from 16 residues. The V gene's germline CDR1 is SSHAT and CDR2 FNYEAQ (reference sequence). CDR3 amino acids: CASSLRGGRLPETQYF. As DNA, the CDR3 is TGTGCTAGCAGCCTACGGGGGGGCAGATTACCAGAGACCCAGTACTTC.

The chain uses TRBV14 and TRBJ2-5, with 8 bases matching TRBD1. Per the germline V gene, CDR1 is SGHDN and CDR2 is FVKESK. The junction had 10 bases not matched to a gene; V was cut back by 2 bases and J by 5 bases. This CDR3 region has 16 residues. The DNA of the CDR3 is TGTGCCAGCAGCCAATTCCGCAGGGGGCCTCGGGAGACCCAGTACTTC. Protein sequence: CASSQFRRGPRETQYF.

This clone is labeled as medium-sized. The V call is TRBV18, the J call TRBJ2-7; the D gene is possibly TRBD1 (5 bases). The V end was cut by 6 bases, the J end by 4 bases, with 19 bases between. There are 15 residues in the CDR3. CDR1 KGHSH and CDR2 LQKENI come from the germline V gene. The CDR3 DNA follows: TGTGCCAGCTCTAATAGGCAGGGCCCTTCATACGAGCAGTACTTC. Its protein product is CASSNRQGPSYEQYF.

This rearrangement joins TRBV2 to TRBJ2-3, with 7 nucleotides matching TRBD1. Germline CDR1 and CDR2: SNHLY and FYNNEI. This CDR3 region has 19 residues. After removal of 7 bases from V and 0 bases from J, the junction contained 19 bases not matched to a gene. CDR3 nucleotides: TGTGCCAGCATGGGTACAGGGGTCCCGAATCGCCTTAGCACAGATACGCAGTATTTT. It encodes CASMGTGVPNRLSTDTQYF.

The chain recombines TRBV10-3 with TRBJ2-1; 12 bases are a match to TRBD2. The J segment lost 3 bases and the V segment lost 8 bases, leaving 11 bases of the junction unmatched. This CDR3 contains 17 residues. CDR1 ENHRY and CDR2 SYGVKD come from the germline V gene. This chain's CDR3 is CAIRGHLAGGNYNEQFF. CDR3 nucleotides: TGTGCCATCCGTGGGCATCTAGCGGGGGGGAACTACAATGAGCAGTTCTTC.

This clone came up once. The chain couples TRBV14 to TRBJ2-1, with D possibly matching TRBD2 (5 bases). The germline CDR1 and CDR2 sequences are SGHDN and FVKESK. The CDR3 totals 15 residues. V dropped 0 bases and J dropped 8 bases, with 14 bases sitting between them. CDR3: CASSQDWTEVDEQFF. CDR3 coding DNA: TGTGCCAGCAGCCAAGATTGGACGGAGGTCGATGAGCAGTTCTTC.

The chain couples TRBV25-1 to TRBJ2-7; tentatively, D is TRBD2 (6 bases). The CDR3 spans 15 residues. V gave up 1 base and J gave up 3 bases, with 13 bases separating them. Germline-derived CDR1 and CDR2 are MGHDK and SYGVNS. The CDR3 sequence: CASSESGLPFYEQYF. CDR3 DNA: TGTGCCAGCAGTGAATCGGGACTTCCCTTCTACGAGCAGTACTTC.

The V gene is TRBV7-9, the J gene TRBJ2-1; 8 bases line up with TRBD1. There are 15 residues in the CDR3. V lost 3 bases, J lost 8 bases, and 9 bases stayed unmatched. CDR1 and CDR2 (germline): SEHNR, FQNEAQ (reference sequence). CDR3 residues: CASSFQGAGGDEQFF. For the CDR3, the DNA is TGTGCCAGCAGCTTTCAGGGGGCCGGGGGTGATGAGCAGTTCTTC.

The DNA for the CDR3 is TGTGCCAGCTTTCCAGGGTCCGGGGAGCTGTTTTTT. The encoded protein is CASFPGSGELFF. The chain carries TRBV18 and TRBJ2-2, with D possibly matching TRBD1 (5 bases). Germline values: CDR1 KGHSH, CDR2 LQKENI. The CDR3 extends over 12 amino acids. V was shortened by 7 bases and J by 6 bases, with 9 bases between the two germline ends.

This clone was observed a few times. The chain recombines TRBV6-1 with TRBJ1-2, with D tentatively TRBD1 (5 bases). The CDR3 extends over 13 amino acids. V shed 0 bases and J shed 4 bases, with 6 bases lying between them. Germline V lookup: CDR1 MNHNS, CDR2 SASEGT. This CDR3 reads CASSEADTYGYTF. The CDR3, as DNA: TGTGCCAGCAGTGAAGCGGACACCTATGGCTACACCTTC.

This chain connects TRBV11-2 to TRBJ2-7, with D possibly TRBD1 on 6 matching bases. The V and J ends lost 0 bases and 4 bases respectively, with 19 bases between them. The germline V gene has CDR1 SGHAT and CDR2 FQNNGV. CDR3 length: 17 residues. The DNA for the CDR3 is TGTGCCAGCAGCTTAGATTCCGGGTCAGGGGTCTTTTACGAGCAGTACGTC. Translation: CASSLDSGSGVFYEQYV.

The gene calls are TRBV6-5 and TRBJ1-2; perhaps TRBD1 as D (6 bases). Germline CDR1 MNHEY, CDR2 SVGAGI. The V gene lost 6 bases and the J gene lost 7 bases, with 12 bases spanning the gap. The CDR3 consists of 12 residues. The CDR3 DNA sequence: TGTGCCAGCAGACAGGGATCGAGTGGCTACACCTTC. Translated: CASRQGSSGYTF.

The V call is TRBV21-1, the J call TRBJ2-2; the table calls TRBD1, which could not be checked here. TRBV21-1 is given as a pseudogene. The CDR3 runs to 18 residues. The CDR3 reads CASSKERGRREDTGELFF. CDR3 bases: TGTGCCAGCAGCAAAGAGAGGGGGCGAAGGGAGGACACCGGGGAGCTGTTTTTT.